Listed below are T cell receptor beta chains from one sample, sequenced in a study of shared clonotypes between healthy human individuals. Libraries were prepared by immunoSEQ multiplex PCR; TCRdb keeps only in-frame clonotypes and omits some of them. The repertoire holds roughly 1,500,000 clones, with around 98% as singletons. What was sequenced was naive CD4+ T cells sorted from blood. These receptors were taken from a man aged 25-40 years in good health. Both conserved end residues are trimmed from each CDR3. The order of the fields is V gene, J gene, CDR3 protein.

v_gene: TRBV11-2; j_gene: TRBJ1-1; CDR3aa: ASSFLPGDTEAF
v_gene: TRBV27; j_gene: TRBJ2-7; CDR3aa: ASSRTGVHEQY
v_gene: TRBV19; j_gene: TRBJ2-7; CDR3aa: ASSTHGGLGYEQY
v_gene: TRBV5-1; j_gene: TRBJ1-5; CDR3aa: ASSLGRTLHSNQPQH
v_gene: TRBV20-1; j_gene: TRBJ2-7; CDR3aa: TAGVEQY
v_gene: TRBV7-2; j_gene: TRBJ2-1; CDR3aa: ASSLMAGGTYNEQF
v_gene: TRBV9; j_gene: TRBJ2-2; CDR3aa: ASSVGPSGSEGELF
v_gene: TRBV9; j_gene: TRBJ2-7; CDR3aa: ASSGEGRGTSGYEQY
v_gene: TRBV6-1; j_gene: TRBJ2-2; CDR3aa: ASSEARGHTGELF
v_gene: TRBV29-1; j_gene: TRBJ1-4; CDR3aa: SVGGLGNEKLF
v_gene: TRBV7-2; j_gene: TRBJ2-5; CDR3aa: ASSSSLRSETQY
v_gene: TRBV13; j_gene: TRBJ1-5; CDR3aa: ASSLVGTKGPQH
v_gene: TRBV4-1; j_gene: TRBJ1-3; CDR3aa: ASSQDLVRGIGNTIY
v_gene: TRBV11-2; j_gene: TRBJ2-7; CDR3aa: ASTWALRQGLGEQY
v_gene: TRBV29-1; j_gene: TRBJ2-1; CDR3aa: SVEDQGAVAGGTYNEQF
v_gene: TRBV19; j_gene: TRBJ2-7; CDR3aa: ASSQEGTIYTYEQY
v_gene: TRBV7-2; j_gene: TRBJ2-7; CDR3aa: ASSIPGRGDGLGEQY
v_gene: TRBV7-9; j_gene: TRBJ1-5; CDR3aa: ASSPVPNQPQH
v_gene: TRBV5-4; j_gene: TRBJ2-1; CDR3aa: ASSLGPGGRAFTYNEQF
v_gene: TRBV29-1; j_gene: TRBJ2-1; CDR3aa: SVNGLAVQGEQF
v_gene: TRBV7-2; j_gene: TRBJ1-3; CDR3aa: ASSLAFSGNTIY
v_gene: TRBV6-1; j_gene: TRBJ1-4; CDR3aa: ASSEIIGVAATNEKLF
v_gene: TRBV5-1; j_gene: TRBJ2-7; CDR3aa: ASSGAGTGIDEQY
v_gene: TRBV18; j_gene: TRBJ2-2; CDR3aa: ASSPTGSGPYTGELF
v_gene: TRBV19; j_gene: TRBJ1-2; CDR3aa: ASRILLRNYGYT
v_gene: TRBV6-5; j_gene: TRBJ2-7; CDR3aa: ASSSLSGGGSYEQY
v_gene: TRBV7-2; j_gene: TRBJ2-2; CDR3aa: ASSTRNKLF
v_gene: TRBV11-2; j_gene: TRBJ2-7; CDR3aa: ASSPQGLQY
v_gene: TRBV7-9; j_gene: TRBJ2-5; CDR3aa: ASRLAGGGPETQY
v_gene: TRBV7-8; j_gene: TRBJ2-7; CDR3aa: ASSPRTSGSSYEQY
v_gene: TRBV29-1; j_gene: TRBJ1-5; CDR3aa: SVVDSALGGNQPQH
v_gene: TRBV9; j_gene: TRBJ2-7; CDR3aa: ASSVEGNGFEQY
v_gene: TRBV9; j_gene: TRBJ1-1; CDR3aa: ASSVEVGSTEAF
v_gene: TRBV18; j_gene: TRBJ2-7; CDR3aa: ASSPRGDRSSYEQY
v_gene: TRBV7-9; j_gene: TRBJ2-2; CDR3aa: ASSLAAGGNTGELF
v_gene: TRBV7-8; j_gene: TRBJ2-2; CDR3aa: ASSLRDPGTGELF
v_gene: TRBV10-1; j_gene: TRBJ1-5; CDR3aa: AIRDRGWKGQPQH
v_gene: TRBV27; j_gene: TRBJ1-5; CDR3aa: ASSSWRGTQH
v_gene: TRBV28; j_gene: TRBJ2-7; CDR3aa: ASSPHLGLAGYEQY
v_gene: TRBV18; j_gene: TRBJ1-2; CDR3aa: ASSPNSRQGSYGYT
v_gene: TRBV4-3; j_gene: TRBJ2-2; CDR3aa: ASSLEGTGELF
v_gene: TRBV2; j_gene: TRBJ2-7; CDR3aa: ASSESGDHEQY
v_gene: TRBV19; j_gene: TRBJ1-2; CDR3aa: ASSILGRDYGYT
v_gene: TRBV10-1; j_gene: TRBJ2-2; CDR3aa: ASSGTSGSDGELF
v_gene: TRBV18; j_gene: TRBJ1-3; CDR3aa: ASSPNRAAGNTIY
v_gene: TRBV7-2; j_gene: TRBJ2-2; CDR3aa: ASSSLSLLAGRGFGELF
v_gene: TRBV6-5; j_gene: TRBJ1-2; CDR3aa: ASAIDSNYGYT
v_gene: TRBV11-2; j_gene: TRBJ2-7; CDR3aa: ASSSTGGDEQY